This TCR beta chain emerged from a study of T cell responses to AZD1222 COVID-19 vaccine. Study-wide results and caveats: Per reports, nearly half of all spike-specific TCRs target regions that are unmutated in variants.

Repertoires were generated with immunoSEQ multiplex PCR, while TCRdb's copy carries only in-frame clones and drops some. The sample lists about 200,000 clones, about 91% occurring once. Regarding this clone: Its specificity is not known.

Germline V gene sequence: CDR1 SGHTA, CDR2 FQGNSA. V trimming: 6 bases; J trimming: 2 bases; junction bases outside the gene matches: 10. The CDR3 is 16 amino acids. This TCR was sampled from an adult in good health. The rearrangement uses TRBV7-2 and TRBJ2-7; 10 bases map to TRBD1. Specimen: peripheral blood, collected on day 0 of AZD1222 vaccination. The CDR3 sequence: CASSATGTGVPYEQYF. Written as DNA, the CDR3 is TGTGCCAGCAGTGCTACCGGGACAGGGGTGCCCTACGAGCAGTACTTC.